This entry concerns a single TCR beta chain. This sample is part of a study of control samples from healthy donors and cancer patients. V was cut by 0 bases and J by 2 bases, with 2 bases left in between. This CDR3 is built from 12 residues. Germline CDR1 SGDLS, CDR2 YYNGEE. Libraries were prepared by immunoSEQ multiplex PCR; TCRdb keeps only in-frame clonotypes and omits some of them. The repertoire consists of 150,000 or so clones, with roughly 93% occurring once and the leading ten covering roughly 4%. The source is a woman aged 55-69 years in good health. The J gene is TRBJ2-5, the V gene TRBV9; D is undetermined. The sample comprised blood. CDR3 coding DNA: TGTGCCAGCAGCGTAGGGCAAGAGACCCAGTACTTC. Protein sequence: CASSVGQETQYF.